This T cell receptor beta chain appears in the sequencing data of a study of OX40 agonist ivuxolimab in advanced cancers. Study context: Intravenous ivuxolimab at 0.01 to 10 mg/kg was given to patients every 2 weeks. Dose-escalation patients' cancers were hepatocellular carcinoma, melanoma, renal cell or head and neck cancer. General study results and limits: The specificity for antigen of the expanded peripheral T cells was not determined. CD8+ T cells averaged more expanded clones than CD4+.

Concerning this clone itself: Its antigen is unidentified.

Libraries were prepared by immunoSEQ multiplex PCR; TCRdb keeps only in-frame clonotypes and omits some of them. The profile shows roughly 13,000 clones, around three quarters of them singletons. The input for sequencing was CD4+ or CD8+ T cells sorted from blood, taken in a trial of the OX40 agonist ivuxolimab. The TCR originated in an adult with an advanced solid tumor such as melanoma, head and neck, liver or kidney cancer.

The CDR3 here is CASTGSSLDQPQHF. CDR3 DNA sequence: TGTGCCAGTACGGGCAGTTCCCTAGATCAGCCCCAGCATTTT. This chain connects TRBV19 to TRBJ1-5; no clear D. V was clipped by 7 bases and J by 5 bases, with 15 bases between them. CDR3 length equals 14 residues. Germline V gene data show CDR1 as LNHDA and CDR2 as SQIVND (reference sequence).